This T cell receptor (beta chain) originates from a study of blood T cell repertoires in COVID-19. About the study: In each case, the material was cDNA or gDNA derived from T cells, B-cell-depleted T cells, or PBMCs.

The CDR3 consists of 14 residues. CDR1 and CDR2 from the germline V gene are SGDLS and YYNGEE. With 0 bases removed from V and 9 bases from J, the gap between germline ends came to 13 bases. The protocol was immunoSEQ multiplex PCR, while the TCRdb copy is restricted to in-frame clones and leaves out a portion. The sample has approximately 170,000 clones, about four fifths seen once; the top ten hold 7.6%. The gene calls are TRBV9 and TRBJ1-5; TRBD1 is a possible D gene (5 bases). The sequencing input was peripheral blood. The TCR originated in a woman in her 70s with COVID-19, enrolled during active disease. The CDR3 protein is CASSVGTSFPPQHF. CDR3 sequence (DNA): TGTGCCAGCAGCGTAGGGACAAGTTTTCCGCCCCAGCATTTT.